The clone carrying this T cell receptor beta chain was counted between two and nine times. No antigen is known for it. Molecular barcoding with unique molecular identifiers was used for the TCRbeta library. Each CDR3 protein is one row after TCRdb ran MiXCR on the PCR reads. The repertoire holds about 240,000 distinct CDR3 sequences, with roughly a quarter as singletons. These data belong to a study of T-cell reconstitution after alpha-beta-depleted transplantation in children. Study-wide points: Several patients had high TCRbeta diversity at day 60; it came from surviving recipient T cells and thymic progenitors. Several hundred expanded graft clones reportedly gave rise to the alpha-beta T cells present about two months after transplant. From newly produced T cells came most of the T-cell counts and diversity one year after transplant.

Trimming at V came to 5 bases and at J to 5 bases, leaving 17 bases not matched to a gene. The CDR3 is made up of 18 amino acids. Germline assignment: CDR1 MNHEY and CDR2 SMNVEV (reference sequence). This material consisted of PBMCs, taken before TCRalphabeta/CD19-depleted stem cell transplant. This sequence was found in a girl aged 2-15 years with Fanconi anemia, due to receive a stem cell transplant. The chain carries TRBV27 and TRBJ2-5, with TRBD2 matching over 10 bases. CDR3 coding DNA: TGTGCCAGCAGTCCTAGACTAGCGGGCCTCTTCGGAGTGGAGACCCAGTACTTC. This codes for CASSPRLAGLFGVETQYF.